This T cell receptor beta chain was identified during a study of cytomegalovirus exposure and HLA in healthy donors. Study summary: Genotyping of 398 donors showed that 70% to 90% belonged to the Caucasian-associated ancestry cluster.

Overall study findings and caveats: TCR sequences were mostly rare, though some public TCRs occurred in many donors.

Germline-derived CDR1 and CDR2 are MNHEY and SMNVEV (reference sequence). The CDR3 consists of 11 residues. It was with 60 Vbeta and 13 Jbeta primers that the PCR ran. Some clones are missing from TCRdb's copy, which holds only in-frame ones; the method was immunoSEQ multiplex PCR. The repertoire holds approximately 160,000 clones, 68% seen once, with 1.4% to 1.5% in the top ten. A word on this clone: What it recognizes is unknown. A junction boundary mismatches the germline segment, possibly from a read error.

The sequenced material came from PBMCs. The TCR comes from a man aged 50 to 59 in good health and CMV-seronegative. V usage is TRBV27 and J usage is TRBJ1-6; a possible D gene is TRBD1 (5 bases). CDR3 region: CASSSGTSKNF. The CDR3 bases are TGTGCCAGCAGTTCGGGGACTTCGAAAAACTTT.